The rows below give T cell receptor beta chains drawn from one sample of a study of blood T cells in healthy people across ages. One entry per CDR3 protein results from TCRdb running MiXCR on the 5' RACE reads. The sample has some 710,000 distinct CDR3 sequences, about half seen once. The sequenced sample was blood. The receptors were gathered from an elderly man in good health. Both conserved end residues are part of each CDR3. A D gene is named only where the DNA matches it firmly. Size is omitted from some rows. Given values are once, few, many or a class for expanded clones.

abundance: -
len: 11
v_gene: TRBV29-1
d_gene: -
j_gene: TRBJ1-1
CDR3nt: TGCAGCGTTGAGGGAGGTACTGGGGCTTTCTTT
CDR3aa: CSVEGGTGAFF

abundance: many
len: 15
v_gene: TRBV25-1
d_gene: -
j_gene: TRBJ2-3
CDR3nt: TGTGCCAGCAGCCAACAGGGGGGGGGCACAGATACGCAGTATTTT
CDR3aa: CASSQQGGGTDTQYF

abundance: -
len: 16
v_gene: TRBV10-3
d_gene: TRBD2
j_gene: TRBJ2-1
CDR3nt: TGTGCCATCAGTGAGCGGGCAGCGGGGGAGAGCTCTGAGCAGTTCTTC
CDR3aa: CAISERAAGESSEQFF

abundance: -
len: 12
v_gene: TRBV29-1
d_gene: -
j_gene: TRBJ2-3
CDR3nt: TGCAGCGTCTATCAATCCGGTAATACGCAGTATTTT
CDR3aa: CSVYQSGNTQYF

abundance: few
len: 17
v_gene: TRBV2
d_gene: TRBD1
j_gene: TRBJ1-4
CDR3nt: TGTGCCAGCAGTGCCCGGACAGGACTTCCAACTAATGAAAAACTGTTTTTT
CDR3aa: CASSARTGLPTNEKLFF

abundance: -
len: 12
v_gene: TRBV12-3/TRBV12-4
d_gene: -
j_gene: TRBJ1-1
CDR3nt: TGTGCCAGCAGCCTGCCCTGGGCGGAAGCTTTCTTT
CDR3aa: CASSLPWAEAFF

abundance: few
len: 16
v_gene: TRBV5-5
d_gene: -
j_gene: TRBJ2-1
CDR3nt: TGTGCCAGCAGCTTGAGCTTGGGACAAACCTACAATGAGCAGTTCTTC
CDR3aa: CASSLSLGQTYNEQFF

abundance: -
len: 14
v_gene: TRBV27
d_gene: -
j_gene: TRBJ1-1
CDR3nt: TGTGCCAGTCGCTTCACAGGCCAGGGCACTGAAGCTTTCTTT
CDR3aa: CASRFTGQGTEAFF

abundance: -
len: 12
v_gene: TRBV11-2
d_gene: -
j_gene: TRBJ2-5
CDR3nt: TGTGCCAGCAGTCAACCCACCGGGACCCAGTACTTC
CDR3aa: CASSQPTGTQYF

abundance: -
len: 10
v_gene: TRBV20-1
d_gene: -
j_gene: TRBJ1-2
CDR3nt: TGCAGTGCAGGGGCCGACGGCTACACCTTC
CDR3aa: CSAGADGYTF

abundance: -
len: 14
v_gene: TRBV10-2
d_gene: TRBD1
j_gene: TRBJ2-5
CDR3nt: TGCGCCAGCAGTGGGGCAGGGGGCCGGGAGACCCAGTACTTC
CDR3aa: CASSGAGGRETQYF

abundance: -
len: 16
v_gene: TRBV5-1
d_gene: -
j_gene: TRBJ2-1
CDR3nt: TGCGTCAGCAACCAAATCCCAGGGGCGCCCTACAATGAGCAGTTCTTC
CDR3aa: CVSNQIPGAPYNEQFF

abundance: -
len: 15
v_gene: TRBV20-1
d_gene: TRBD2
j_gene: TRBJ2-1
CDR3nt: TGCAGTGCTATAGGGACTAGCGGGGGCGGGACTGAGCAGTTCTTC
CDR3aa: CSAIGTSGGGTEQFF

abundance: few
len: 15
v_gene: TRBV5-1
d_gene: -
j_gene: TRBJ2-3
CDR3nt: TGCGCCAGCAGCTTGGGTTGGTCTAGCACAGATACGCAGTATTTT
CDR3aa: CASSLGWSSTDTQYF

abundance: -
len: 12
v_gene: TRBV4-1
d_gene: -
j_gene: TRBJ1-2
CDR3nt: TGCGCCAGCAGCCCGGGAACGACTGGCTACACCTTC
CDR3aa: CASSPGTTGYTF

abundance: -
len: 16
v_gene: TRBV28
d_gene: TRBD2
j_gene: TRBJ2-1
CDR3nt: TGTGCCAGCAGTTTCACTGGGGTTCCGGGAGGTCATGAGCAGTTCTTC
CDR3aa: CASSFTGVPGGHEQFF

abundance: few
len: 13
v_gene: TRBV2
d_gene: -
j_gene: TRBJ2-1
CDR3nt: TGTGCCAGCAGCCAGCGGCCCTACAATGAGCAGTTCTTC
CDR3aa: CASSQRPYNEQFF

abundance: few
len: 15
v_gene: TRBV7-3
d_gene: TRBD2
j_gene: TRBJ2-1
CDR3nt: TGTGCCAGCAGCTCATCTAGCGGCTCCTACAATGAGCAGTTCTTC
CDR3aa: CASSSSSGSYNEQFF

abundance: -
len: 20
v_gene: TRBV20-1
d_gene: TRBD2
j_gene: TRBJ2-7
CDR3nt: TGCAGTGCTAGGCTTCCCGCGGGGACTAGCGGGAGGGCTTCCTCCTACGAGCAGTACTTC
CDR3aa: CSARLPAGTSGRASSYEQYF

abundance: -
len: 17
v_gene: TRBV7-2
d_gene: TRBD1
j_gene: TRBJ1-5
CDR3nt: TGTGCCAGCAGCTCAGCTTCAGGGGGCTCGAGCAATCAGCCCCAGCATTTT
CDR3aa: CASSSASGGSSNQPQHF

abundance: few
len: 16
v_gene: TRBV4-3
d_gene: -
j_gene: TRBJ2-1
CDR3nt: TGCGCCAGCAGCCAAGTCGGTAGCGGCTCCTACAATGAGCAGTTCTTC
CDR3aa: CASSQVGSGSYNEQFF

abundance: -
len: 16
v_gene: TRBV29-1
d_gene: -
j_gene: TRBJ2-3
CDR3nt: TGCAGCGGCTCAAGGCCAAGGTCCTCTAGCACAGATACGCAGTATTTT
CDR3aa: CSGSRPRSSSTDTQYF